Described below is a single T cell receptor beta chain sequence and its context. Tumor tissue was taken before any definitive surgery or chemotherapy was given. The repertoire was sequenced with immunoSEQ multiplex PCR; TCRdb's copy has only in-frame clones and lacks some. The sample lists approximately 15,000 clones, roughly 67% seen once, with around 4.2% in the top ten. This sample is drawn from a study of high-grade serous ovarian cancer treatment subgroups. Looking at the study overall: Mean per sample: about 14,000 reads, about 7,500 unique TCR beta rearrangements.

The source of this sequence is a human donor with high-grade serous ovarian cancer. The specimen was tumor tissue.

Here the CDR3 reads CASRLTSGGLGAFF. CDR3 nucleotides: TGTGCCAGCAGGTTAACTTCAGGGGGCTTGGGAGCTTTCTTT. The chain links TRBV6-6 to TRBJ1-1; 8 nucleotides line up with TRBD1. The length of the CDR3 is 14 residues. Trimming took 6 bases from V and 10 from J; bases not matched to a gene: 13. Germline loops: CDR1 MNHNY, CDR2 SVGAGI (reference sequence).